What follows describes a single TCR beta chain. Time point indicated: week 3, after first cycle of checkpoint inhibitor. Clones were sequenced by immunoSEQ multiplex PCR, and TCRdb holds only the in-frame ones, with some missing. The sample yields about 6,300 clones, approximately 88% seen once. The sample belongs to a study of blood T cell dynamics during melanoma immunotherapy. CDR1 and CDR2 from the germline V gene are MNHNS and SASEGT. V lost 5 bases to trimming and J lost 5 bases, with 11 bases between them. This CDR3 has 13 residues. The sample was blood, taken from a patient treated with checkpoint blockade. J is TRBJ2-3 and V is TRBV6-1; no definite D call. The sequence was obtained from a human donor with melanoma. CDR3 in DNA: TGTGCCAGCAGTCCCCGACGGAAAGATACGCAGTATTTT. Translation: CASSPRRKDTQYF.